These 21 T cell receptor beta chains were sequenced from one sample in a study of human T cells and chemical hapten exposure. In TCRdb, the RACE reads were re-called with MiXCR into one record per CDR3 protein. The sample yields 350,000 to 400,000 distinct CDR3 sequences, roughly 4.6% seen once. Time point meaning: pre-sensitization, week 0. The treatment denotes: therapeutic diphenylcyclopropenone sensitization with weekly scalp DPC. This specimen was whole blood, taken in connection with sensitization to the hapten diphenylcyclopropenone (DPC). Receptors were obtained from a woman between 45 and 65 years old with alopecia areata. Some clones in this sample may be carry-over from other donors' samples.

CDR3 DNA: TGTGCCAGCAGTTTATTCGCGCTGGGAGGGTACGAGCAGTACTTC. The encoded protein is CASSLFALGGYEQYF. The chain combines TRBV28 with TRBJ2-7, with 7 bases matching TRBD2. Germline V gene data show CDR1 as MDHEN and CDR2 as SYDVKM. The CDR3 has 15 residues. V shed 1 base, J shed 4 bases, and the junction held 7 bases outside the gene matches.

This clonotype was detected many times. The rearrangement joins TRBV6-5 to TRBJ2-3, with D unresolved. Germline values: CDR1 MNHEY, CDR2 SVGAGI. This CDR3 contains 14 residues. Trimming took 4 bases from V and 3 from J, leaving 11 bases between them. CDR3 nucleotide sequence: TGTGCCAGCAGTTTTGCCGGAGAAACAGATACGCAGTATTTT. Translated: CASSFAGETDTQYF.

This clonotype came up a few times. The V gene is TRBV10-3, the J gene TRBJ1-5; D remains ambiguous. Per the germline V gene, CDR1 is ENHRY and CDR2 is SYGVKD. There are 13 residues in the CDR3. Trimming removed 4 bases from V and 0 bases from J, with 4 bases in between. CDR3 coding DNA: TGTGCCATCAGTGCAGATAGCAATCAGCCCCAGCATTTT. Translated, it gives CAISADSNQPQHF.

This clonotype was detected ten times or more. This chain joins TRBV28 and TRBJ2-7; no clear D. CDR3 length equals 15 residues. Germline CDR1 and CDR2: MDHEN and SYDVKM. Deletions cut 2 bases from V and 1 base from J, with 12 bases between. The CDR3 is CASSLALVGSYEQYF. Here the CDR3 DNA reads TGTGCCAGCAGTTTAGCCTTGGTGGGGTCCTACGAGCAGTACTTC.

This clonotype was detected ten times or more. The genes are TRBV7-2 and TRBJ2-5; D not resolved. Deletions cut 2 bases from V and 4 bases from J, with 8 bases between. The CDR3 is made up of 13 amino acids. Germline assignment: CDR1 SGHTA and CDR2 FQGNSA. The CDR3 protein is CASSLRSGETQYF. The CDR3 nucleotides read TGTGCCAGCAGCTTACGCTCGGGAGAGACCCAGTACTTC.

This clonotype was detected a few times. The chain recombines TRBV30 with TRBJ1-2, with D perhaps TRBD1 (5 bases). Per germline, CDR1 GTSNPN and CDR2 SVGIG (reference sequence). The V end lost 5 bases, the J end lost 9 bases, and 19 bases lay between the germline ends. CDR3 size: 13 residues. CDR3 sequence reads: CAWGAGHQSRYTF. DNA for the CDR3: TGTGCCTGGGGAGCAGGGCACCAGAGCCGCTACACCTTC.

This clonotype showed up many times. This chain uses TRBV7-6 with TRBJ2-2, with 11 positions matching TRBD2. Trimming at V came to 3 bases and at J to 6 bases, leaving 15 bases not matched to a gene. CDR3 size: 19 residues. In germline, CDR1 is SGHVS, CDR2 FNYEAQ. In DNA form, the CDR3 reads TGTGCCAGCAGCTTCTACCCTCGACTAGCGGGACTCTCCGCCGGGGAGCTGTTTTTT. Protein sequence: CASSFYPRLAGLSAGELFF.

This clonotype was counted between two and nine times. This chain links TRBV6-9 with TRBJ2-7, with 10 bases aligning to TRBD1. Germline CDR1 MNHGY, CDR2 SVAAGI. The CDR3 consists of 16 residues. Trimming took 4 bases from V and 4 from J; bases not matched to a gene: 10. The CDR3: CASSSFGWDRGYEQYF. In nucleotides, the CDR3 is TGTGCCAGCAGTTCCTTTGGCTGGGACAGGGGATACGAGCAGTACTTC.

This clonotype appeared a few times. The chain has TRBV4-2 and TRBJ1-1; TRBD1 matches at 8 bases. V was clipped by 0 bases and J by 6 bases; unmatched bases: 6. Germline lookup yields CDR1 LGHNA and CDR2 YNFKEQ. This CDR3 contains 15 residues. CDR3 bases: TGTGCCAGCAGCCAAGAGGACAGGGACGATGCTGAAGCTTTCTTT. It yields the protein CASSQEDRDDAEAFF.

The sample holds many counts of this clonotype. The genes are TRBV30 and TRBJ1-6; D not resolved. The CDR3 is 13 amino acids. Germline CDR1 and CDR2: GTSNPN and SVGIG (reference sequence). The V end was cut by 4 bases, the J end by 8 bases, with 12 bases between. The CDR3 loop is CAWTSRGDSPLHF. In DNA, the CDR3 is TGTGCCTGGACGTCGCGTGGGGATTCACCCCTCCACTTT.

Points on this clonotype: A single base separates this from a much larger clone, so it may be a read error. The rearrangement joins TRBV12-3 or TRBV12-4 to TRBJ2-7, with 10 bases matching TRBD1. The CDR3 has 13 amino acids. V was pared by 5 bases and J by 13 bases, with 11 bases of the junction left unmatched. This CDR3 reads CASSPGTGVAIYF. CDR3 nucleotide sequence: TGTGCCAGCAGTCCTGGGACAGGGGTGGCTATCTACTTC.

This clonotype was seen ten or more times. This chain links TRBV28 with TRBJ1-3; no clear D gene. Trimming removed 3 bases from V and 0 bases from J, with 6 bases in between. The germline V gene encodes CDR1 MDHEN and CDR2 SYDVKM. CDR3 length: 14 residues. The CDR3 DNA sequence: TGTGCCAGCAGTTTCAGGAGCTCTGGAAACACCATATATTTT. Translating gives CASSFRSSGNTIYF.

This clonotype was detected ten times or more. This chain joins TRBV9 and TRBJ2-2, with 10 bases identical to TRBD2. V gave up 3 bases and J gave up 3 bases; unmatched junction bases: 8. The CDR3 totals 17 residues. Germline loops: CDR1 SGDLS, CDR2 YYNGEE. The CDR3 is CASSASGGRSHTGELFF. In DNA form, the CDR3 reads TGTGCCAGCAGCGCTAGCGGGGGCCGAAGTCACACCGGGGAGCTGTTTTTT.

The chain recombines TRBV6-5 with TRBJ2-1; TRBD2 aligns across 7 bases. Germline V CDR1 and CDR2: MNHEY, SVGAGI. The trim removed 4 bases at V and 12 bases at J, leaving 3 bases unmatched. The CDR3 has 11 residues. DNA for the CDR3: TGTGCCAGCAGTTCAGGACTAGGGCAGTTCTTC. This translates into CASSSGLGQFF.

This clonotype appeared many times. The chain joins TRBV9 to TRBJ2-7, with 13 bases that match TRBD2. The ends lost 3 bases at V and 4 bases at J; junction bases unmatched: 7. Germline loops: CDR1 SGDLS, CDR2 YYNGEE. The CDR3 extends over 16 amino acids. The CDR3: CASSAGTSGKEYEQYF. The CDR3 DNA sequence: TGTGCCAGCAGCGCCGGGACTAGCGGGAAAGAGTACGAGCAGTACTTC.

This clonotype was seen at least ten times. The chain joins TRBV28 to TRBJ2-1; 9 nucleotides agree with TRBD2. V gave up 2 bases and J gave up 8 bases; unmatched junction bases: 10. The germline gives CDR1 MDHEN, CDR2 SYDVKM. The CDR3 loop spans 16 amino acids. In DNA form, the CDR3 reads TGTGCCAGCAGTTTAATGGGGCTAGCGGGACGGGATGAGCAGTTCTTC. This sequence encodes CASSLMGLAGRDEQFF.

In its sample, this clonotype was seen many times. The chain is built from TRBV4-2 and TRBJ2-3; D may be TRBD1 (5 bases). V was shortened by 8 bases and J by 7 bases, with 16 bases between the two germline ends. Per germline, CDR1 LGHNA and CDR2 YNFKEQ. The CDR3 is 13 amino acids. This chain's CDR3 is CASGREISYTQYF. The CDR3 bases are TGTGCCAGCGGCAGGGAAATTTCGTATACGCAGTATTTT.

The chain combines TRBV29-1 with TRBJ1-1, with D uncertain. In germline, CDR1 is SQVTM, CDR2 ANQGSEA. This CDR3 has 11 residues. V was clipped by 4 bases and J by 11 bases, with 14 bases between them. CDR3 in DNA: TGCAGCGTTGCTCCCGCGGGGAGGGCTTTCTTT. Translating gives CSVAPAGRAFF. Combining the CDR3 with reference TRBV29-1 and TRBJ1-1 gives the whole variable domain SAVISQKPSRDICQRGTSLTIQCQVDSQVTMMFWYRQQPGQSLTLIATANQGSEATYESGFVIDKFPISRPNLTFSTLTVSNMSPEDSSIYLCSVAPAGRAFFGQGTRLTVV.

This clonotype occurred many times. The V gene is TRBV11-2, the J gene TRBJ1-4; 9 positions agree with TRBD1. The junction had 7 bases not matched to a gene; V was cut back by 3 bases and J by 5 bases. The germline V gene encodes CDR1 SGHAT and CDR2 FQNNGV. The CDR3 has 16 residues. This chain's CDR3 is CASSFSGTGRNEKLFF. The CDR3 coding sequence is TGTGCCAGCAGCTTCTCGGGGACAGGGAGGAATGAAAAACTGTTTTTT.

This clonotype was seen at least ten times. The chain joins TRBV5-5 to TRBJ2-3; D is possibly TRBD1 (6 bases). CDR3 size: 15 residues. Trimming left V 6 bases short and J 2 bases short, with 16 bases between. Per germline, CDR1 SGHKS and CDR2 YYEKEE (reference sequence). CDR3 amino acids: CASNSKKGDTDTQYF. The CDR3 DNA reads as TGTGCCAGCAACTCCAAAAAGGGGGACACAGATACGCAGTATTTT.

In this sample, this clonotype turned up many times. The rearrangement uses TRBV4-1 and TRBJ2-5; 7 nucleotides line up with TRBD2. Germline-derived CDR1 and CDR2 are MGHRA and YSYEKL. V was clipped by 4 bases and J by 2 bases; unmatched bases: 7. The CDR3 has 15 residues. CDR3 in amino acids: CASSRTSAAQETQYF. As DNA, the CDR3 is TGCGCCAGCAGCCGAACTAGCGCCGCACAAGAGACCCAGTACTTC.